This T cell receptor (beta chain) was captured in a study of control samples from healthy donors and cancer patients. Assay used: immunoSEQ multiplex PCR; TCRdb lists only in-frame clones, some missing. The profile shows roughly 120,000 clones, approximately 95% of them singletons. Sequencing used blood. The sequence was collected from a man younger than 45 in good health.

CDR3 residues: CASSFTGDQETQYF. CDR3 DNA sequence: TGTGCCAGCAGCTTTACAGGAGACCAAGAGACCCAGTACTTC. The gene calls are TRBV7-2 and TRBJ2-5, with TRBD1 as a possible D gene (5 bases). Germline CDR1 reads SGHTA; CDR2 reads FQGNSA. Trimming removed 3 bases at V and 0 bases at J, with 8 bases between. The CDR3 contains 14 residues.